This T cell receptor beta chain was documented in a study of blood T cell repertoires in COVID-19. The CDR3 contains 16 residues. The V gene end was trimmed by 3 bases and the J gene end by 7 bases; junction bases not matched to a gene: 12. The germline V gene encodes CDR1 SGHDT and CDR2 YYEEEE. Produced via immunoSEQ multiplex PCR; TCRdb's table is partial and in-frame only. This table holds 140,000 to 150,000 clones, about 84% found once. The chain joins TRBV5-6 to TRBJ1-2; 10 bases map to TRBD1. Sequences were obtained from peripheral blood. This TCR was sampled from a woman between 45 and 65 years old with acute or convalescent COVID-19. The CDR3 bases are TGTGCCAGCAGCTGGGGGACAGGGGAACGTGTGGTTGGCTACACCTTC. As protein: CASSWGTGERVVGYTF.